These T cell receptor beta chains were read from a single sample in a study of early stage breast cancer tumors. Assay used: immunoSEQ multiplex PCR; TCRdb lists only in-frame clones, some missing. The repertoire has 35,000 to 45,000 clones, 74% of them found once; the top ten carry roughly 7%. The sequencing sample was made of blood. The receptors stem from a person between 60 and 69 years old with breast cancer. Each CDR3 is given with its conserved first and last residue. Each record gives: CDR3 DNA, CDR3 protein, CDR3 length, D gene, J gene, clone size, V gene. The D gene is left open where the match is weak. The size of a clone is reported for some rows only, either as once, few or many, or as a class for expanded clones.

cdr3_nt: TGCGCCACACCGGGACAGCGCCTGGTTTCCAATAATTCACCCCTCCACTTT
cdr3_aa: CATPGQRLVSNNSPLHF
cdr3_length: 17
d_call: TRBD1
j_call: TRBJ1-6
clone_size: .
v_call: TRBV10-1

cdr3_nt: TGTGCCAGCAGCTTAACACGCGACAGCCAGTTCTTC
cdr3_aa: CASSLTRDSQFF
cdr3_length: 12
d_call: .
j_call: TRBJ2-1
clone_size: .
v_call: TRBV11-2

cdr3_nt: TGTGCCAGCAGTGACGCCGCAGGGGTTGGCTACACCTTC
cdr3_aa: CASSDAAGVGYTF
cdr3_length: 13
d_call: .
j_call: TRBJ1-2
clone_size: .
v_call: TRBV2

cdr3_nt: TGTGCCAGCACCTTCAGGGTGTCGGGGGAGACCCAGTACTTC
cdr3_aa: CASTFRVSGETQYF
cdr3_length: 14
d_call: .
j_call: TRBJ2-5
clone_size: .
v_call: TRBV6-1

cdr3_nt: TGTGCCAGCAGTTTTCACCTAGGCGTTAATGAAAAACTGTTTTTT
cdr3_aa: CASSFHLGVNEKLFF
cdr3_length: 15
d_call: .
j_call: TRBJ1-4
clone_size: .
v_call: TRBV28

cdr3_nt: TGCGCCAGCAGCCCCGCCCTGGATCGTGGAAACATTCAGTACTTC
cdr3_aa: CASSPALDRGNIQYF
cdr3_length: 15
d_call: .
j_call: TRBJ2-4
clone_size: once
v_call: TRBV5-1

cdr3_nt: TGTGCCAGCAGTTACCCTCAGGGGGATAACACTGAAGCTTTCTTT
cdr3_aa: CASSYPQGDNTEAFF
cdr3_length: 15
d_call: TRBD1
j_call: TRBJ1-1
clone_size: .
v_call: TRBV6-6

cdr3_nt: TGTGCCAGCAGTTTATTGCAGGGGGGCTACACCTTC
cdr3_aa: CASSLLQGGYTF
cdr3_length: 12
d_call: .
j_call: TRBJ1-2
clone_size: .
v_call: TRBV28

cdr3_nt: TGTGCCAGCTCACCACCGCAGAAGGGGGAGCAGTTCTTC
cdr3_aa: CASSPPQKGEQFF
cdr3_length: 13
d_call: .
j_call: TRBJ2-1
clone_size: .
v_call: TRBV18

cdr3_nt: TGTGCCAGCAGTGCTCAGGGGGACTATGGCTACACCTTC
cdr3_aa: CASSAQGDYGYTF
cdr3_length: 13
d_call: TRBD1
j_call: TRBJ1-2
clone_size: few
v_call: TRBV2

cdr3_nt: TGTGCCAGCAGCTTAGGAATTTCAGGGTCCGTCAAAAACATTCAGTACTTC
cdr3_aa: CASSLGISGSVKNIQYF
cdr3_length: 17
d_call: .
j_call: TRBJ2-4
clone_size: .
v_call: TRBV7-2

cdr3_nt: TGTGCCAACCCGACAGGCAATCAGCCCCAGCATTTT
cdr3_aa: CANPTGNQPQHF
cdr3_length: 12
d_call: .
j_call: TRBJ1-5
clone_size: .
v_call: TRBV9

cdr3_nt: TGTGCCAGTAGTCCCCAAATGGGGCCGTATTACGAGCAGTACTTC
cdr3_aa: CASSPQMGPYYEQYF
cdr3_length: 15
d_call: .
j_call: TRBJ2-7
clone_size: .
v_call: TRBV19

cdr3_nt: TGTGCCAGCTCTCCGGGGAAGGGGTCCACAGATACGCAGTATTTT
cdr3_aa: CASSPGKGSTDTQYF
cdr3_length: 15
d_call: .
j_call: TRBJ2-3
clone_size: .
v_call: TRBV18

cdr3_nt: TGTGCCAGCAGCTTGGAAGGGGGCAATCAGCCCCAGCATTTT
cdr3_aa: CASSLEGGNQPQHF
cdr3_length: 14
d_call: .
j_call: TRBJ1-5
clone_size: .
v_call: TRBV7-9

cdr3_nt: TGTGCCAGCTCACCACGGGTTAGGACTAGCGGGAGCGATGAGCAGTTCTTC
cdr3_aa: CASSPRVRTSGSDEQFF
cdr3_length: 17
d_call: TRBD2
j_call: TRBJ2-1
clone_size: .
v_call: TRBV18

cdr3_nt: TGCGCCAGCAGCCAACATTGGGACAGAACCAAAAACATTCAGTACTTC
cdr3_aa: CASSQHWDRTKNIQYF
cdr3_length: 16
d_call: TRBD1
j_call: TRBJ2-4
clone_size: once
v_call: TRBV4-1

cdr3_nt: TGTGCCAGCAGTTTGGGGAGTCACAGGGATCCGTACTTC
cdr3_aa: CASSLGSHRDPYF
cdr3_length: 13
d_call: .
j_call: TRBJ2-7
clone_size: few
v_call: TRBV28

cdr3_nt: TGCGCCAGCAGCAAAGACACTCCTGGAAACACCATATATTTT
cdr3_aa: CASSKDTPGNTIYF
cdr3_length: 14
d_call: .
j_call: TRBJ1-3
clone_size: .
v_call: TRBV5-1

cdr3_nt: TGTGCCAGCAGTCCCGCCAGAACGGCTTTCTTT
cdr3_aa: CASSPARTAFF
cdr3_length: 11
d_call: .
j_call: TRBJ1-1
clone_size: once
v_call: TRBV28

cdr3_nt: TGTGCCAGTAGTGTCTCCAGGGAACACGAGCAGTACTTC
cdr3_aa: CASSVSREHEQYF
cdr3_length: 13
d_call: .
j_call: TRBJ2-7
clone_size: .
v_call: TRBV19

cdr3_nt: TGTGCCAGTAGACCACCGGGACCACCGACCGGGGAGCTGTTTTTT
cdr3_aa: CASRPPGPPTGELFF
cdr3_length: 15
d_call: .
j_call: TRBJ2-2
clone_size: .
v_call: TRBV19

cdr3_nt: TGTGCCAGCAGTTTGGAATTTCGAAGAGGGGGCACTGAAGCTTTCTTT
cdr3_aa: CASSLEFRRGGTEAFF
cdr3_length: 16
d_call: .
j_call: TRBJ1-1
clone_size: .
v_call: TRBV28

cdr3_nt: TGTGCCAGCAGCTTAGCGAGAAGATTCCCCTCCTACGAGCAGTACTTC
cdr3_aa: CASSLARRFPSYEQYF
cdr3_length: 16
d_call: .
j_call: TRBJ2-7
clone_size: .
v_call: TRBV7-2

cdr3_nt: TGTGCCAGCAGTATGGCAGGGATCGATTCACCCCTCCACTTT
cdr3_aa: CASSMAGIDSPLHF
cdr3_length: 14
d_call: .
j_call: TRBJ1-6
clone_size: .
v_call: TRBV5-6

cdr3_nt: TGTGCCAGCAGTGAGACAACAGGGGTTAGCTATGGCTACACCTTC
cdr3_aa: CASSETTGVSYGYTF
cdr3_length: 15
d_call: TRBD1
j_call: TRBJ1-2
clone_size: .
v_call: TRBV6-1

cdr3_nt: TGTGCCAGTACCCGCCAGGCCGCGGCAGATACGCAGTATTTT
cdr3_aa: CASTRQAAADTQYF
cdr3_length: 14
d_call: .
j_call: TRBJ2-3
clone_size: .
v_call: TRBV19

cdr3_nt: TGTGCCAGCAGCAAAGGACGGGACGGGAATCAGCCCCAGCATTTT
cdr3_aa: CASSKGRDGNQPQHF
cdr3_length: 15
d_call: .
j_call: TRBJ1-5
clone_size: .
v_call: TRBV6-6

cdr3_nt: TGCGCCAGCAGCTTGACCGGGACAGCTGAAGCTTTCTTT
cdr3_aa: CASSLTGTAEAFF
cdr3_length: 13
d_call: TRBD1
j_call: TRBJ1-1
clone_size: .
v_call: TRBV5-1

cdr3_nt: TGCGCCAGCAGCTTGGGGAGGTCTCGGAACGGAAACACCATATATTTT
cdr3_aa: CASSLGRSRNGNTIYF
cdr3_length: 16
d_call: .
j_call: TRBJ1-3
clone_size: .
v_call: TRBV5-1

cdr3_nt: TGTGCCAGCAGCTCCCCCTTGGGGACTAGCGGCTACGAGCAGTACTTC
cdr3_aa: CASSSPLGTSGYEQYF
cdr3_length: 16
d_call: TRBD2
j_call: TRBJ2-7
clone_size: few
v_call: TRBV11-2

cdr3_nt: TGTGCCAGCAGCTCTCGACTCGGTGATCAGCCCCAGCATTTT
cdr3_aa: CASSSRLGDQPQHF
cdr3_length: 14
d_call: .
j_call: TRBJ1-5
clone_size: few
v_call: TRBV7-2

cdr3_nt: TGTGCCAGTAGTTCGGGGGCTACGTGGTCCTACGAGCAGTACTTC
cdr3_aa: CASSSGATWSYEQYF
cdr3_length: 15
d_call: .
j_call: TRBJ2-7
clone_size: .
v_call: TRBV19

cdr3_nt: TGTGCCAGCAGTGCATGGAACACCGGGGAGCTGTTTTTT
cdr3_aa: CASSAWNTGELFF
cdr3_length: 13
d_call: .
j_call: TRBJ2-2
clone_size: .
v_call: TRBV2

cdr3_nt: TGTGCCAGCAGCTTCAGGGGAGGCACAGATACGCAGTATTTT
cdr3_aa: CASSFRGGTDTQYF
cdr3_length: 14
d_call: .
j_call: TRBJ2-3
clone_size: .
v_call: TRBV5-4

cdr3_nt: TGTGCCAGCAGCAGAGGGGAGAACACTGAAGCTTTCTTT
cdr3_aa: CASSRGENTEAFF
cdr3_length: 13
d_call: .
j_call: TRBJ1-1
clone_size: .
v_call: TRBV6-1

cdr3_nt: TGTGCCAGCTCAGGGGACAGGATGAACACTGAAGCTTTCTTT
cdr3_aa: CASSGDRMNTEAFF
cdr3_length: 14
d_call: TRBD1
j_call: TRBJ1-1
clone_size: .
v_call: TRBV18

cdr3_nt: TGTGCCTGGAGTCTTACTAGGAGCTCCTATAATTCACCCCTCCACTTT
cdr3_aa: CAWSLTRSSYNSPLHF
cdr3_length: 16
d_call: .
j_call: TRBJ1-6
clone_size: once
v_call: TRBV30

cdr3_nt: TGTGCCAGCAGTGACAGAGGATACGGAAACACCATATATTTT
cdr3_aa: CASSDRGYGNTIYF
cdr3_length: 14
d_call: .
j_call: TRBJ1-3
clone_size: few
v_call: TRBV28

cdr3_nt: TGTGCCAGCAGCTTAAGTAGGTTGAGCTCCTACGAGCAGTACTTC
cdr3_aa: CASSLSRLSSYEQYF
cdr3_length: 15
d_call: .
j_call: TRBJ2-7
clone_size: .
v_call: TRBV7-2

cdr3_nt: TGCAGCGTTGAGTGGTGGAATTTTGCAGATACGCAGTATTTT
cdr3_aa: CSVEWWNFADTQYF
cdr3_length: 14
d_call: .
j_call: TRBJ2-3
clone_size: .
v_call: TRBV29-1

cdr3_nt: TGTGCCAGCAGTTACTCGGGAAGGGAGGGGCAGCCCCAGCATTTT
cdr3_aa: CASSYSGREGQPQHF
cdr3_length: 15
d_call: .
j_call: TRBJ1-5
clone_size: .
v_call: TRBV6-5

cdr3_nt: TGTGCCAGCCGACAAGAGCTGTCGCGGGACTTTAAAGAGACCCAGTACTTC
cdr3_aa: CASRQELSRDFKETQYF
cdr3_length: 17
d_call: .
j_call: TRBJ2-5
clone_size: once
v_call: TRBV7-6

cdr3_nt: TGTGCCAGCTCACCCCGGGACCCCCCGGGCAACACCATATATTTT
cdr3_aa: CASSPRDPPGNTIYF
cdr3_length: 15
d_call: .
j_call: TRBJ1-3
clone_size: once
v_call: TRBV18

cdr3_nt: TGTGCCAGTCCGGGAGAGCAGTTCTTC
cdr3_aa: CASPGEQFF
cdr3_length: 9
d_call: .
j_call: TRBJ2-1
clone_size: .
v_call: TRBV21-1

cdr3_nt: TGTGCCAGCAGCCGGACGAACACTGAAGCTTTCTTT
cdr3_aa: CASSRTNTEAFF
cdr3_length: 12
d_call: .
j_call: TRBJ1-1
clone_size: few
v_call: TRBV6-5

cdr3_nt: TGTGCCAGCAGTCCTCCCTTCGACAGGGGCCGCCAGCAGTACTTC
cdr3_aa: CASSPPFDRGRQQYF
cdr3_length: 15
d_call: TRBD1
j_call: TRBJ2-7
clone_size: few
v_call: TRBV2

cdr3_nt: TGTGCCAGCAGCTTGGTCAGCGGGAGGGAGCAGTACTTC
cdr3_aa: CASSLVSGREQYF
cdr3_length: 13
d_call: TRBD2
j_call: TRBJ2-7
clone_size: .
v_call: TRBV5-4

cdr3_nt: TGTGCCATCACCCTAGGACAGGGGCCCTACGAGCAGTACTTC
cdr3_aa: CAITLGQGPYEQYF
cdr3_length: 14
d_call: TRBD1
j_call: TRBJ2-7
clone_size: .
v_call: TRBV10-3

cdr3_nt: TGTGCCAGCAGTTTAATCGGTTCCTACGAGCAGTACTTC
cdr3_aa: CASSLIGSYEQYF
cdr3_length: 13
d_call: .
j_call: TRBJ2-7
clone_size: .
v_call: TRBV27

cdr3_nt: TGTGCCAGCAGTGCCCCGGACAGGCTAAACTATGGCTACACCTTC
cdr3_aa: CASSAPDRLNYGYTF
cdr3_length: 15
d_call: TRBD1
j_call: TRBJ1-2
clone_size: .
v_call: TRBV6-1

cdr3_nt: TGTGCCAGCAGCCCGACAGCAAAGAACACTGAAGCTTTCTTT
cdr3_aa: CASSPTAKNTEAFF
cdr3_length: 14
d_call: .
j_call: TRBJ1-1
clone_size: .
v_call: TRBV5-6

cdr3_nt: TGCGCCAGCAGCCGAGACCCCGGGATGGGGTCGGGCACTGAAGCTTTCTTT
cdr3_aa: CASSRDPGMGSGTEAFF
cdr3_length: 17
d_call: .
j_call: TRBJ1-1
clone_size: medium-sized
v_call: TRBV4-1